This TCR beta chain was identified in a study of coeliac disease. The wider study: Each coeliac patient was active, refractory type I, or diet-controlled. Whole-study findings and limits: TRB repertoires were largely private, with most amino acid sequences found in only one sample. Intraepithelial and lamina propria fractions were not highly pure.

CDR3 length: 13 residues. Per germline, CDR1 GTSNPN and CDR2 SVGIG (reference sequence). In regard to this clone: The antigen remains undetermined.

TCRdb keeps only in-frame clones here, not all; method: immunoSEQ multiplex PCR. The sample holds about 4,500 clones; 62% are singletons and the top ten take roughly 8%. This clonotype originated in a woman between 18 and 30 years old with active celiac disease. Sequencing was carried out using intraepithelial lymphocytes from the gut. This chain links TRBV30 with TRBJ2-5, with 7 bases identical to TRBD1. The DNA end favors TRBJ2-7, so the J call may be wrong. The CDR3 loop is CAWDRDSTYEQYF. The DNA for the CDR3 is TGTGCCTGGGACCGGGACAGTACTTACGAGCAGTACTTC.